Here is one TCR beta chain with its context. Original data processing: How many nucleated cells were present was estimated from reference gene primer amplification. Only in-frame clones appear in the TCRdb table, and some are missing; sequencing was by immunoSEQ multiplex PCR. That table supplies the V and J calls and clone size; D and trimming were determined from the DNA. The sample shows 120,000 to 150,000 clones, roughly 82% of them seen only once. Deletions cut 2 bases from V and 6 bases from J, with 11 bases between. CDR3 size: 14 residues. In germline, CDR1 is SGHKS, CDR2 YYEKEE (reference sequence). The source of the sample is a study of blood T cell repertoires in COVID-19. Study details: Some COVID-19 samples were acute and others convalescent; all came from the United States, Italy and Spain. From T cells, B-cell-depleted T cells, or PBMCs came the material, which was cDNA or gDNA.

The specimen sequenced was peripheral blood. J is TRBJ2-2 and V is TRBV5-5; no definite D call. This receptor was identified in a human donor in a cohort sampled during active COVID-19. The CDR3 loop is CASSFGVKAGELFF. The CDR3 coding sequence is TGTGCCAGCAGCTTTGGAGTGAAGGCCGGGGAGCTGTTTTTT.